This entry concerns a single T cell receptor (beta chain). Its antigen is not identified. The data stem from a study of shared clonotypes between healthy human individuals. Libraries were prepared by immunoSEQ multiplex PCR; TCRdb keeps only in-frame clonotypes and omits some of them. The sample holds about 2,500,000 clones, over 85% seen once. V was clipped by 6 bases and J by 5 bases, with 10 bases between them. Per germline, CDR1 SNHLY and CDR2 FYNNEI. The CDR3 consists of 13 residues. Findings and caveats of the study: Though the depth was large, rarefaction showed that sorted-subset sequencing was incomplete.

V usage is TRBV2 and J usage is TRBJ2-2, with D perhaps matching TRBD1 (6 bases). This receptor was taken from a man aged 18-30 years in good health. Sequenced: naive CD4+ T cells sorted from blood. Regarding subset: CD45RA+ positively selected. The CDR3 spells CASSPDRTGELFF. The CDR3, as DNA: TGTGCCAGCAGCCCAGACAGGACCGGGGAGCTGTTTTTT.